The subject of this entry is one T cell receptor beta chain. Its specificity is unknown. These data belong to a study of shared clonotypes between healthy human individuals. As for the study in general: Serving as donors were two women and a few men, whose ages spanned 18 to 49.

General study results and limits: When naive CD4 clonotypes were compared across a few donors, about 5% were shared.

Libraries were prepared by immunoSEQ multiplex PCR; TCRdb keeps only in-frame clonotypes and omits some of them. The repertoire holds 780,000 or so clones, with 72% as singletons. Germline CDR1 is MDHEN and CDR2 is SYDVKM. Trimming took 8 bases from V and 0 from J, leaving 11 bases between them. CDR3 size: 15 residues. What was sequenced was memory CD4+ T cells sorted from blood. Subset here: CD45RA-negative fraction. The genes are TRBV28 and TRBJ2-6; either TRBD1 or TRBD2 may fit D (5 bases each). The sequence was collected from a woman aged 25-40 years in good health. This CDR3 reads CASDRGSSGANVLTF. The CDR3 region has the DNA TGTGCCAGCGACAGAGGGAGCTCTGGGGCCAACGTCCTGACTTTC.